Shown below are 27 T cell receptor beta chains from a single sample sequenced in a study of blood T cell repertoires in COVID-19. Sequencing was performed with immunoSEQ multiplex PCR; in TCRdb, only in-frame clones are kept and a portion is missing. There are some 150,000 clones in the sample; about 73% occur only once, and roughly 1.5% lies in the top ten. Specimen: peripheral blood. These receptors came from a man older than 75 with acute or convalescent COVID-19.

The gene calls are TRBV7-9 and TRBJ2-5; TRBD2 aligns across 14 bases. V lost 3 bases and J lost 4; bases outside the gene matches: 4. Germline lookup yields CDR1 SEHNR and CDR2 FQNEAQ (reference sequence). CDR3 length: 16 residues. The CDR3 loop reads CASSFRLAGGLETQYF. The CDR3 bases are TGTGCCAGCAGCTTCAGACTAGCGGGGGGGCTAGAGACCCAGTACTTC.

V and J are TRBV4-3 and TRBJ2-7, with D hard to call. Germline V gene data show CDR1 as LGHNA and CDR2 as YSLEER. Trimming removed 0 bases at V and 0 bases at J, with 6 bases between. The CDR3 length is 14 residues. The CDR3 here is CASSQDPFSYEQYF. The DNA of the CDR3 is TGCGCCAGCAGCCAAGATCCATTCTCCTACGAGCAGTACTTC.

This sequence joins TRBV14 and TRBJ2-7; 7 positions agree with TRBD1. The V segment lost 6 bases and the J segment 2 bases; nucleotides outside the gene matches: 7. Germline CDR1 reads SGHDN; CDR2 reads FVKESK. The CDR3 runs to 14 residues. CDR3 sequence: CASSQRGRAYEQYF. DNA for the CDR3: TGTGCCAGCAGTCAAAGGGGGCGCGCCTACGAGCAGTACTTC.

The chain couples TRBV27 to TRBJ2-5; D possibly corresponds to TRBD1 (5 bases). Per germline, CDR1 MNHEY and CDR2 SMNVEV (reference sequence). This CDR3 comprises 14 residues. The V gene lost 3 bases and the J gene lost 2 bases, with 10 bases spanning the gap. The CDR3 reads CASSLGREQETQYF. CDR3 sequence (DNA): TGTGCCAGCAGTTTGGGGCGTGAGCAAGAGACCCAGTACTTC.

The rearrangement joins TRBV5-4 to TRBJ1-6; a possible D gene is TRBD1 (6 bases). The CDR3 runs 15 residues. V was clipped by 4 bases and J by 7 bases, with 15 bases between them. Germline V lookup: CDR1 SGHNT, CDR2 YYREEE (reference sequence). The DNA of the CDR3 is TGTGCCAGCAGCAGGGGGATTCTGGGGAATTCACCCCTCCACTTT. Its protein is CASSRGILGNSPLHF.

This CDR3 reads CASSQGGGQGAQPQHF. The CDR3 DNA follows: TGTGCCAGCAGCCAAGGAGGGGGACAGGGGGCTCAGCCCCAGCATTTT. The chain employs TRBV3-1 (or the pseudogene TRBV3-2) and TRBJ1-5, with 12 nucleotides matching TRBD1. Trimming cost V 1 base and J 6 bases; bases outside gene matches: 4. Germline CDR1 LGHDT, CDR2 YNNKEL (reference sequence). The CDR3 sequence is 16 residues long.

The genes are TRBV7-2 and TRBJ1-1; TRBD1 is a possible D gene (5 bases). The CDR3 length is 16 residues. Germline V CDR1 and CDR2: SGHTA, FQGNSA. V gave up 4 bases and J gave up 4 bases, with 19 bases separating them. CDR3 coding DNA: TGTGCCAGCAGCTCGTCCTTCAGGGCGGCAGGCACTGAAGCTTTCTTT. It codes for CASSSSFRAAGTEAFF.

This chain connects TRBV4-2 to TRBJ1-1; TRBD1 matches at 7 bases. V shed 3 bases and J 6 bases; nucleotides not matched to a gene: 10. CDR3 length: 15 residues. CDR1 and CDR2 from the germline V gene are LGHNA and YNFKEQ. The DNA for the CDR3 is TGTGCCAGCAGCCAGAGCACCACAGGGGTTCCTGAAGCTTTCTTT. It is translated as CASSQSTTGVPEAFF.

The chain carries TRBV19 and TRBJ2-3; 12 positions match TRBD2. CDR3 size: 17 residues. Germline trimming cut 5 bases from V and 3 bases from J; bases unmatched to any gene: 9. Germline lookup yields CDR1 LNHDA and CDR2 SQIVND (reference sequence). The CDR3 is CASSPGTSGPRTDTQYF. CDR3 DNA: TGTGCCAGTAGTCCGGGGACTAGCGGGCCCAGGACAGATACGCAGTATTTT.

This clone was observed a few times. V and J are TRBV5-4 and TRBJ2-3, with D hard to call. V was pared by 1 base and J by 4 bases, with 10 bases between. The CDR3 is 14 amino acids. The germline V gene has CDR1 SGHNT and CDR2 YYREEE (reference sequence). CDR3 DNA sequence: TGTGCCAGCAGCTTGATTGGCAGATCAGATACGCAGTATTTT. This encodes CASSLIGRSDTQYF.

The chain combines TRBV7-9 with TRBJ2-1, with TRBD2 matching over 15 bases. Germline V gene data show CDR1 as SEHNR and CDR2 as FQNEAQ (reference sequence). V gave up 4 bases and J gave up 0 bases; unmatched junction bases: 1. The CDR3 runs to 17 residues. CDR3 coding DNA: TGTGCCAGCAGCTGGACTAGCGGGGGGGACTCCTACAATGAGCAGTTCTTC. This gives the protein CASSWTSGGDSYNEQFF.

This clone was seen repeatedly, ten times or more. The gene calls are TRBV6-6 and TRBJ1-3, with TRBD1 identical over 7 bases. Germline CDR1 MNHNY, CDR2 SVGAGI (reference sequence). The V and J ends lost 6 bases and 3 bases, in that order; junction bases with no gene match: 5. The CDR3 runs to 14 residues. The CDR3 DNA is TGTGCCAGCAGACAGGGACAGATTGGAAACACCATATATTTT. It translates to CASRQGQIGNTIYF.

The rearrangement uses TRBV5-1 and TRBJ1-6; TRBD1 matches at 10 bases. V dropped 5 bases and J dropped 7; count of bases not matched to a gene: 6. Germline assignment: CDR1 SGHRS and CDR2 YFSETQ. The CDR3 loop spans 15 amino acids. This CDR3 is CASSDPGQGNSPLHF. In DNA form, the CDR3 reads TGCGCCAGCAGTGACCCGGGACAGGGGAATTCACCCCTCCACTTT.

The V call is TRBV15, the J call TRBJ1-4; D is uncertain. The germline CDR1 and CDR2 sequences are LNHNV and YYDKDF (reference sequence). The CDR3 totals 16 residues. V was cut by 1 base and J by 6 bases, with 15 bases left in between. The CDR3 region is CATSRGSWVGDEKLFF. CDR3 bases: TGTGCCACCAGCAGAGGAAGTTGGGTCGGGGATGAAAAACTGTTTTTT. The whole variable domain, remainder taken from reference TRBV15 and TRBJ1-4, is DAMVIQNPRYQVTQFGKPVTLSCSQTLNHNVMYWYQQKSSQAPKLLFHYYDKDFNNEADTPDNFQSRRPNTSFCFLDIRSPGLGDTAMYLCATSRGSWVGDEKLFFGSGTQLSVL.

CDR3 in amino acids: CASSQDTSGQETQYF. The DNA for the CDR3 is TGCGCCAGCAGCCAAGACACTAGCGGCCAAGAGACCCAGTACTTC. The chain has TRBV4-1 and TRBJ2-5; 8 nucleotides agree with TRBD2. Per germline, CDR1 MGHRA and CDR2 YSYEKL. The length of the CDR3 is 15 residues. V gave up 0 bases and J gave up 1 base; unmatched junction bases: 1.

This rearrangement joins TRBV9 to TRBJ2-3; 8 bases map to TRBD2. The germline gives CDR1 SGDLS, CDR2 YYNGEE. Unmatched junction bases numbered 10, after V lost 3 bases and J lost 4 bases. CDR3 size: 16 residues. CDR3 sequence (DNA): TGTGCCAGCAGCGCAGGGGTGACTAGCGCCGCAGATACGCAGTATTTT. As protein: CASSAGVTSAADTQYF. The whole variable domain, remainder taken from reference TRBV9 and TRBJ2-3, is DSGVTQTPKHLITATGQRVTLRCSPRSGDLSVYWYQQSLDQGLQFLIQYYNGEERAKGNILERFSAQQFPDLHSELNLSSLELGDSALYFCASSAGVTSAADTQYFGPGTRLTVL.

The V call is TRBV18, the J call TRBJ1-1; 11 nucleotides align to TRBD1. The CDR3 is 17 residues long. Germline loops: CDR1 KGHSH, CDR2 LQKENI. V was clipped by 3 bases and J by 0 bases; unmatched bases: 6. The CDR3 DNA reads as TGTGCCAGCTCACCGCGTGGACAGGGGGCATTGAACACTGAAGCTTTCTTT. It yields the protein CASSPRGQGALNTEAFF.

This clone has just one count. Compared with germline, one end of the junction differs, possibly owing to a read error. The J gene is TRBJ1-5, the V gene TRBV28, with TRBD1 matching over 8 bases. Germline CDR1 and CDR2: MDHEN and SYDVKM. There are 15 residues in the CDR3. CDR3: CASSLWTGSGQPQHF. CDR3 sequence (DNA): TGTGCCAGCAGTCTATGGACAGGGAGCGGCCAGCCCCAGCATTTT.

The rearrangement joins TRBV25-1 to TRBJ1-6; TRBD1 aligns across 9 bases. CDR1 is MGHDK and CDR2 is SYGVNS in the germline V gene. The CDR3 extends over 14 amino acids. V was clipped by 5 bases and J by 7 bases; unmatched bases: 3. The CDR3, as DNA: TGTGCCAGCAGTCCCGGACAGGGGAATTCACCCCTCCACTTT. Encoded protein: CASSPGQGNSPLHF.

V usage is TRBV4-1 and J usage is TRBJ1-4, with D possibly being TRBD1 (5 bases). CDR1 and CDR2 (germline): MGHRA, YSYEKL. The CDR3 is made up of 16 amino acids. V dropped 0 bases and J dropped 8 bases, with 16 bases sitting between them. CDR3 coding DNA: TGCGCCAGCAGCCAAGATCGGCAGGGAATGGGGGAAAAACTGTTTTTT. Amino acid sequence: CASSQDRQGMGEKLFF.

The rearrangement links TRBV2 to TRBJ2-1; a weak D match, TRBD1 (7 bases). The CDR3 sequence is 13 residues long. Trimming took 6 bases from V and 4 from J, leaving 10 bases between them. Germline V gene sequence: CDR1 SNHLY, CDR2 FYNNEI. This CDR3 is CASRRDRYNEQFF. In DNA, the CDR3 is TGTGCCAGCAGGCGGGACAGATACAATGAGCAGTTCTTC.

The chain carries TRBV3-1 (or the pseudogene TRBV3-2) and TRBJ1-1; a weak D match, TRBD1 (5 bases). This CDR3 contains 14 residues. V was pared by 1 base and J by 1 base, with 7 bases between. CDR1 is LGHDT and CDR2 is YNNKEL in the germline V gene (reference sequence). This CDR3 is CASSQAGQNTEAFF. The DNA of the CDR3 is TGTGCCAGCAGCCAAGCTGGACAGAACACTGAAGCTTTCTTT.

V is TRBV18 and J is TRBJ1-1; TRBD1 matches 10 bases. The CDR3 covers 14 residues. J was trimmed by 3 bases and V by 5 bases; bases with no gene match: 3. Germline V gene lookup returns CDR1 KGHSH and CDR2 LQKENI. The CDR3 region has the DNA TGTGCCAGCTCAACGGGACAGGGGTACACTGAAGCTTTCTTT. This translates into CASSTGQGYTEAFF.

This clone was observed a handful of times. The chain uses TRBV5-1 and TRBJ2-1; 11 bases align to TRBD2. This CDR3 is 16 amino acids long. Germline V CDR1 and CDR2: SGHRS, YFSETQ. V was clipped by 5 bases and J by 6 bases; unmatched bases: 10. CDR3 bases: TGCGCCAGCAGTAGACTAGCGGGGCTAACCCTCAATGAGCAGTTCTTC. Its protein is CASSRLAGLTLNEQFF.

This chain joins TRBV11-2 and TRBJ2-5; D may be TRBD1 (5 bases). CDR1 is SGHAT, CDR2 FQNNGV, per germline. The CDR3 runs to 15 residues. With 2 bases removed from V and 3 bases from J, the gap between germline ends came to 13 bases. The CDR3 DNA sequence: TGTGCCAGCAGCTTACAGGGTGTAAATGAAGAGACCCAGTACTTC. It translates to CASSLQGVNEETQYF.

The gene calls are TRBV28 and TRBJ1-2, with 11 bases identical to TRBD1. V lost 5 bases, J lost 4 bases, and 6 bases stayed unmatched. The CDR3 is 15 residues long. Germline-derived CDR1 and CDR2 are MDHEN and SYDVKM. This chain's CDR3 is CASSQPGQGGYGYTF. Written as DNA, the CDR3 is TGTGCCAGCAGTCAACCGGGACAGGGGGGCTATGGCTACACCTTC.

This chain joins TRBV18 and TRBJ1-2; 8 nucleotides match TRBD1. The CDR3 totals 12 residues. Looked up from germline, CDR1 is KGHSH and CDR2 is LQKENI. With V trimmed by 4 bases and J by 7 bases, 2 bases remained unmatched. This CDR3 is CASSRGQGGYTF. The CDR3 coding sequence is TGTGCCAGCTCACGAGGACAGGGTGGCTACACCTTC.